This T cell receptor beta chain was identified in a study of human T cells and chemical hapten exposure. Study findings and constraints: Counts of TCRs above 1 in 1000 frequency stayed unchanged with DPC sensitization. Among expanded TCRs, significantly more large CDR3 similarity clusters formed than among controls.

Ten or more counts support this clonotype. The antigen is unknown. Germline CDR1 is SNHLY and CDR2 is FYNNEI. With 6 bases removed from V and 4 bases from J, the gap between germline ends came to 7 bases. This CDR3 is built from 13 residues. Regarding time point: patch test 1, 2 weeks after DPC sensitization. The sample's treatment: therapeutic diphenylcyclopropenone sensitization with weekly scalp DPC. TCRdb reprocessed the RACE reads via MiXCR and lists one record per CDR3 protein. Of some 350,000 distinct CDR3 sequences in the sample, approximately 6.3% were seen once. This TCR was sampled from a woman aged 18-35 years with alopecia areata. Some clones in this sample may be carry-over from other donors' samples. The J gene is TRBJ1-6, the V gene TRBV2; D remains unclear. The sequencing used whole blood, collected in connection with sensitization to the hapten diphenylcyclopropenone (DPC). The CDR3 region has the DNA TGTGCCAGCAGGGGTTCTTATAATTCACCCCTCCACTTT. Protein sequence: CASRGSYNSPLHF.